This entry concerns a single T cell receptor (beta chain). The antigen is not known. The PCR employed 60 Vbeta primers together with 13 Jbeta primers. The table came from immunoSEQ multiplex PCR; TCRdb's copy has only in-frame clones and leaves some out. The sample includes about 150,000 clones, around 74% of them seen just once. This specimen belongs to a study of cytomegalovirus exposure and HLA in healthy donors. The V gene's germline CDR1 is MNHEY and CDR2 SVGAGI. The CDR3 has 14 residues. The V segment lost 4 bases and the J segment 10 bases; nucleotides outside the gene matches: 6. The study, taken as a whole, reports: Exclusion as indistinguishable affected some V segments, including TRBV6-2 and TRBV6-3. Testing in vitro showed a few CMV-associated chains specific for CMV antigens.

Sequenced: PBMCs. The chain recombines TRBV6-5 with TRBJ1-5; 11 bases agree with TRBD1. The sequence was collected from a man in his late teens or twenties in good health and CMV-seronegative. The CDR3 here is CASSSGTGGFPQHF. The CDR3 region has the DNA TGTGCCAGCAGTTCTGGGACAGGGGGTTTTCCCCAGCATTTT.